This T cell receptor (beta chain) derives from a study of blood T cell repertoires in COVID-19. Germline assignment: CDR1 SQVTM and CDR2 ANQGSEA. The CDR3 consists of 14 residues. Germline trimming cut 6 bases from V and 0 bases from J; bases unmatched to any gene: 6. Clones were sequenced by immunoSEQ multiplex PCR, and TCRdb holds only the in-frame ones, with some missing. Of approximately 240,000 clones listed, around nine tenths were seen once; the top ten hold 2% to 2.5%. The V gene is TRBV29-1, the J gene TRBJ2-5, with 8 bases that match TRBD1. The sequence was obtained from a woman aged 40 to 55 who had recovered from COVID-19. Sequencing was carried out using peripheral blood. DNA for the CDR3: TGCAGCGTGGTCCGACAGGGGAACCAAGAGACCCAGTACTTC. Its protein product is CSVVRQGNQETQYF.